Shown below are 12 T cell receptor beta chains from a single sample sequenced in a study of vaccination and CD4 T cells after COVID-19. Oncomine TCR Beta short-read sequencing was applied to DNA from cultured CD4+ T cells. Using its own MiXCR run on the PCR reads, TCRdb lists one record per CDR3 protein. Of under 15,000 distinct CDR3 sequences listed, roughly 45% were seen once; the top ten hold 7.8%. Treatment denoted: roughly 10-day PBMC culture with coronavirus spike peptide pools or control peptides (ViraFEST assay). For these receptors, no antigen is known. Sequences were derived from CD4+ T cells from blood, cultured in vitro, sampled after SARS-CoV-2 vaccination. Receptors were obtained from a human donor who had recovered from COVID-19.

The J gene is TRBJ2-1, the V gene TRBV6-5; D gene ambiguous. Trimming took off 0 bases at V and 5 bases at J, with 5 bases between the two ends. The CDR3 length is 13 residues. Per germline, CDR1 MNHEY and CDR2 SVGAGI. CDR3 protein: CASSYSRHNEQFF. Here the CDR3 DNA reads TGTGCCAGCAGTTACTCCCGCCACAATGAGCAGTTCTTC.

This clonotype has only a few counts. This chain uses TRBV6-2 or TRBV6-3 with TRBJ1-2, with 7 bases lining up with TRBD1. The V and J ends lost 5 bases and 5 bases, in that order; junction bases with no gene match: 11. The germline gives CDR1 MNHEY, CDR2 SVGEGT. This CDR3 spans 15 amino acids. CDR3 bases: TGTGCCAGCAGTAACACAGGGGCGGTCTTGTATGGCTACACCTTC. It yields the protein CASSNTGAVLYGYTF.

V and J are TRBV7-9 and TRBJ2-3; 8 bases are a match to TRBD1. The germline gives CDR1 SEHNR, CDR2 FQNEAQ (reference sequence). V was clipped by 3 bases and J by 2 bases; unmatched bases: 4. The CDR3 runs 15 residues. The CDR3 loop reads CASSFRRGLTDTQYF. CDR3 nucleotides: TGTGCCAGCAGCTTTCGCAGGGGGCTCACAGATACGCAGTATTTT.

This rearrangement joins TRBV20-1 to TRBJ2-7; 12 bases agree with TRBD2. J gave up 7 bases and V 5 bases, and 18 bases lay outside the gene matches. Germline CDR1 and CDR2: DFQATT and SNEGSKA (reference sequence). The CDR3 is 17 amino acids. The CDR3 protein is CSARKLAGGPGVWEQYF. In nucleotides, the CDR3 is TGCAGTGCTCGCAAACTAGCGGGAGGCCCTGGCGTTTGGGAGCAGTACTTC.

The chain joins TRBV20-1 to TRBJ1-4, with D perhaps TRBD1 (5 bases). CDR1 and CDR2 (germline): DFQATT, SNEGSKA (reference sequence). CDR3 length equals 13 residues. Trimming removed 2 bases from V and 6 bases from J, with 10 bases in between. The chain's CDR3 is CSARRGTDEKLFF. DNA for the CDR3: TGCAGTGCTAGAAGAGGGACTGATGAAAAACTGTTTTTT.

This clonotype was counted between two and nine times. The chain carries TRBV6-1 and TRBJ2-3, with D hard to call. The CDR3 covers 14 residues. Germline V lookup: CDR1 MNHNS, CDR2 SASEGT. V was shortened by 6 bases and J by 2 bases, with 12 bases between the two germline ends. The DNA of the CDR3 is TGTGCCAGCAGCCCAGCCGGGTCCACAGATACGCAGTATTTT. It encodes CASSPAGSTDTQYF.

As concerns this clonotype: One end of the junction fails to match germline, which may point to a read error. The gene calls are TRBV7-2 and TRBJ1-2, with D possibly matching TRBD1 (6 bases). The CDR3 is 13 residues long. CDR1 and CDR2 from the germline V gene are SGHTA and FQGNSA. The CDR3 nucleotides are TGTGCCAGCAGCTTAGGCGCAGGGGATCTTATCGCCTTC. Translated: CASSLGAGDLIAF.

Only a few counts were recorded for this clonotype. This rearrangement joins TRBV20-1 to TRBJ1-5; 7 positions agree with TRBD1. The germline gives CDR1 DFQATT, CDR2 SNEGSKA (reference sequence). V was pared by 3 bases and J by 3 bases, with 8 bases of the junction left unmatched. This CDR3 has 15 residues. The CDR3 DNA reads TGCAGTGCTAGCACGGGACAGTCAATCAATCAGCCCCAGCATTTT. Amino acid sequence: CSASTGQSINQPQHF.

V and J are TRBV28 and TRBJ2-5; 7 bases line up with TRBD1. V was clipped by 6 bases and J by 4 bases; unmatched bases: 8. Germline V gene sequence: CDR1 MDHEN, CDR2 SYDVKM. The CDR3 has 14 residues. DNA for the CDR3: TGTGCCAGCAGACCAGAACAGGGGCTAGAGACCCAGTACTTC. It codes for CASRPEQGLETQYF. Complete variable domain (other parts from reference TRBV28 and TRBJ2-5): DVKVTQSSRYLVKRTGEKVFLECVQDMDHENMFWYRQDPGLGLRLIYFSYDVKMKEKGDIPEGYSVSREKKERFSLILESASTNQTSMYLCASRPEQGLETQYFGPGTRLLVL.

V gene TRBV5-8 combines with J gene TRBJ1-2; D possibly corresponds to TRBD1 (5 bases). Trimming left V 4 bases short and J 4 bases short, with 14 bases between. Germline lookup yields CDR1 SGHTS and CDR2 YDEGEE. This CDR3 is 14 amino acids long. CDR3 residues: CASSARQRTYGYTF. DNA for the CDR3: TGTGCCAGCAGCGCCCGACAGAGAACCTATGGCTACACCTTC.

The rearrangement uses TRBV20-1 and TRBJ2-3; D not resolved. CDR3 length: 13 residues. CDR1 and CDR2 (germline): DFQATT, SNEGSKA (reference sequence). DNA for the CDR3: TGCAGGGTAGTGGGCTCGTTCACAGATACGCAGTATTTT. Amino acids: CRVVGSFTDTQYF.

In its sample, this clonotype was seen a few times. The CDR3 DNA reads as TGCAGCGTTAAGGGGGATGGGAATCAGCCCCAGCATTTT. Amino acid sequence: CSVKGDGNQPQHF. This chain connects TRBV29-1 to TRBJ1-5; perhaps TRBD1 as D (6 bases). With 5 bases removed from V and 4 bases from J, the gap between germline ends came to 12 bases. Germline CDR1 reads SQVTM; CDR2 reads ANQGSEA. CDR3 length equals 13 residues.